The text below deals with one TCR beta chain. Its antigen remains unknown. Germline V gives CDR1 SGHTA, CDR2 FQGTGA. CDR3 length: 16 amino acids. The V end was cut by 2 bases, the J end by 0 bases, with 13 bases between. The sample belongs to a study of blood T cells in healthy people across ages. The second PCR ran roughly 7 to 11 cycles with a sample-barcoded 5' primer and J-beta primers. TCRdb re-called the 5' RACE reads with MiXCR, one entry per CDR3 protein. The sample shows about a million distinct CDR3 sequences, about 53% of them seen only once. Study-wide findings and caveats: A roughly linear age-dependent decrease characterized TCR beta diversity per million T cells.

The sequenced sample was blood. The rearrangement uses TRBV7-3 and TRBJ1-1; maybe TRBD1 (5 bases). This TCR was sampled from a woman aged 60-70 years in good health. The CDR3 nucleotides are TGTGCCAGCAGCTTACAAGGGGCAGGACTGAACACTGAAGCTTTCTTT. It encodes CASSLQGAGLNTEAFF.